The rows below give T cell receptor beta chains drawn from one sample of a study of blood T cell repertoires in COVID-19. Assay: immunoSEQ multiplex PCR; the TCRdb copy retains only in-frame clones and omits some. The sample contains around 130,000 clones, just under 85% of which appear only once. The specimen sequenced was PBMCs or T cells enriched from blood (not recorded which). All receptors come from a woman aged 45-65 years with acute COVID-19. Each CDR3 is given with its conserved first and last residue.

>TRBJ2-5|TRBV2
CASSENQREGTRATQYF
>TRBJ2-2|TRBV7-9
CASSPSIMNTGELFF
>TRBJ2-7|TRBV6-5
CASSYSVSGSSYEQYF
>TRBJ1-5|TRBV7-8
CASSPTGRVGQPQHF
>TRBJ2-2|TRBV7-3
CASSFQGMNTGELFF
>TRBJ2-1|TRBV4-1
CASSQGQGLAGEQFF
>TRBJ2-3|TRBV24-1
CATSDRTGRTDTQYF
>TRBJ1-2|TRBV28
CASSFSGYGYTF
>TRBJ1-4|TRBV19
CASLEWTNEKLFF
>TRBJ1-4|TRBV7-9
CPGGQGRKKLFF
>TRBJ1-1|TRBV7-2
CASSPHRQANTEAFF
>TRBJ1-5|TRBV19
CASSGQGGNQPQHF
>TRBJ1-1|TRBV19
CASIRTGGSNTEAFF
>TRBJ2-2|TRBV3-1/TRBV3-2
CASSQVYGTGELFF
>TRBJ1-5|TRBV7-2
CASSTRTAYSNQPQHF
>TRBJ1-3|TRBV7-6
CASSLAQSSGNTIYF